This TCR beta chain was sequenced during a study of blood T cells in healthy people across ages. Primed by a sample-barcoded 5' primer and a J-beta primer mix, a second PCR proceeded for about 7 to 11 cycles. TCRdb used MiXCR to reprocess the 5' RACE reads, holding one entry per CDR3 protein. This repertoire shows some 1.6 million distinct CDR3 sequences, about 31% found once; its top ten account for approximately 11%. Sequencing used blood. This sequence originates from a woman aged 30 to 39 in good health.

The CDR3 region is CASGDRDSVGDTQYF. CDR3 DNA sequence: TGTGCCAGCGGCGACCGGGACTCGGTGGGCGATACGCAGTATTTT. The chain employs TRBV12-3 or TRBV12-4 and TRBJ2-3; perhaps TRBD2 as D (6 bases). The V end lost 8 bases, the J end lost 6 bases, and 21 bases lay between the germline ends. The length of the CDR3 is 15 residues.